This TCR beta chain was captured by sequencing in a study of blood T cell repertoires in COVID-19. The table came from immunoSEQ multiplex PCR; TCRdb's copy has only in-frame clones and leaves some out. In the table there are around 300,000 clones, around 91% of which are singletons. From germline, CDR1 is LNHDA and CDR2 SQIVND (reference sequence). The CDR3 length is 15 residues. Trimming left V 1 base short and J 5 bases short, with 14 bases between. The chain employs TRBV19 and TRBJ1-2; weak D call: TRBD1 (5 bases). Input material: PBMCs or T cells enriched from blood (not recorded which). The sequence derives from a woman aged 18-29 years who had recovered from COVID-19. The CDR3 DNA reads as TGTGCCAGTAGTATAGGTGGCAGGGCACCATATGGCTACACCTTC. Translated: CASSIGGRAPYGYTF.